Following are 15 T cell receptor beta chains from one sample sequenced in a study of CD4 T cells in relation to SARS-CoV-2 and coronaviruses (dated by TCRdb to the early 2020s). CD4+ T cells from unexposed donors were collected before the COVID-19 pandemic (2011-2018). Libraries were built with the immunoSEQ multiplex PCR assay. Not all clones reach the TCRdb copy of this immuneACCESS table, which keeps in-frame sequences only. Checked studies attribute under half of the gap to unresolved V genes and leave the rest unexplained. The sample includes around 65,000 clones, with about 87% observed a single time. Together, the top ten hold more than 1.5% of the sample. The sequenced sample was memory CD4+ T cells from PBMCs. The cell subset or site label on this specimen signifies: memory (non-naive) CD4+ T cells. These receptors all stem from a human donor in good health.

This sequence joins TRBV7-2 and TRBJ2-5; D possibly uses TRBD1 or TRBD2 (5 bases each). Trimming removed 5 bases from V and 4 bases from J, with 14 bases in between. Germline values: CDR1 SGHTA, CDR2 FQGNSA. This CDR3 spans 14 amino acids. DNA for the CDR3: TGTGCCAGCAGCCCGGGGCTGGGCGGAGAGACCCAGTACTTC. This sequence encodes CASSPGLGGETQYF.

The CDR3 sequence: CASSPGTAGYQPQHF. The CDR3 nucleotides are TGTGCCAGCTCACCGGGGACGGCCGGCTATCAGCCCCAGCATTTT. This chain links TRBV18 with TRBJ1-5, with D perhaps matching TRBD1 (5 bases). CDR3 size: 15 residues. Trimming took 3 bases from V and 5 from J, leaving 14 bases between them. CDR1 and CDR2 from the germline V gene are KGHSH and LQKENI.

The chain links TRBV5-1 to TRBJ2-7; maybe TRBD2 (6 bases). This CDR3 spans 19 amino acids. The V and J ends lost 4 bases and 1 base respectively, with 27 bases between them. Germline-derived CDR1 and CDR2 are SGHRS and YFSETQ. CDR3 in DNA: TGCGCCAGCAGCCTACGACCGGTGGGGACTCAAGACCATTCCTACGAGCAGTACTTC. Translation: CASSLRPVGTQDHSYEQYF.

On this clone: The sample carries other DNA sequences with the same CDR3. The V call is TRBV5-1, the J call TRBJ2-3; possible D gene TRBD2, 6 bases. Germline V gene sequence: CDR1 SGHRS, CDR2 YFSETQ. The CDR3 is 14 amino acids. The V end was cut by 0 bases, the J end by 3 bases, with 8 bases between. The CDR3 here is CASSLGGGTDTQYF. The CDR3 DNA sequence: TGCGCCAGCAGCTTGGGTGGGGGGACAGATACGCAGTATTTT.

This clone has more than one count but fewer than ten. This chain links TRBV18 with TRBJ2-7, with D possibly TRBD1 on 6 matching bases. V gave up 5 bases and J gave up 7 bases, with 18 bases separating them. Germline V CDR1 and CDR2: KGHSH, LQKENI. The CDR3 consists of 14 residues. The CDR3: CASSARQVSEEQYF. The DNA for the CDR3 is TGTGCCAGCTCAGCCAGACAGGTCTCAGAAGAGCAGTACTTC.

The chain is built from TRBV18 and TRBJ1-4; D not resolved. Trimming stripped 2 bases from V and 8 bases from J, with 9 bases between. This CDR3 spans 13 amino acids. CDR1 and CDR2 (germline): KGHSH, LQKENI. CDR3 in amino acids: CASSPALNEKLFF. CDR3 nucleotide sequence: TGTGCCAGCTCACCAGCTCTCAACGAAAAACTGTTTTTT.

The chain recombines TRBV11-1 with TRBJ2-1, with 7 nucleotides matching TRBD1. Germline assignment: CDR1 SGHAT and CDR2 FQDESV (reference sequence). The CDR3 is 16 amino acids. Trimming removed 2 bases from V and 0 bases from J; junction bases left unmatched: 4. CDR3 in amino acids: CASSLYRGSSYNEQFF. DNA for the CDR3: TGTGCCAGCAGCTTATACAGGGGAAGCTCCTACAATGAGCAGTTCTTC.

The chain combines TRBV28 with TRBJ2-7; D possibly corresponds to TRBD2 (6 bases). The V and J ends lost 6 bases and 1 base respectively, with 7 bases between them. The CDR3 is 12 residues long. Per germline, CDR1 MDHEN and CDR2 SYDVKM. In nucleotides, the CDR3 is TGTGCCAGCAGGACTAGTTCCTACGAGCAGTACTTC. It encodes CASRTSSYEQYF.

This clone has a handful of counts. This sequence joins TRBV14 and TRBJ1-1; D uncertain. V shed 5 bases and J shed 6 bases, with 13 bases lying between them. The germline CDR1 and CDR2 sequences are SGHDN and FVKESK. The CDR3 has 13 residues. CDR3 loop: CASSASILAEAFF. As DNA, the CDR3 is TGTGCCAGCAGCGCTTCCATACTGGCTGAAGCTTTCTTT.

A single count supports this clone. V and J are TRBV10-1 and TRBJ2-1, with 7 positions matching TRBD2. Germline values: CDR1 WNHNN, CDR2 SYGVQD (reference sequence). The CDR3 is 15 residues long. The V segment lost 5 bases and the J segment 1 base; nucleotides outside the gene matches: 5. The chain's CDR3 is CASSPGGGSYNEQFF. The CDR3 bases are TGCGCCAGCAGTCCCGGGGGAGGGTCCTACAATGAGCAGTTCTTC.

The chain recombines TRBV6-1 with TRBJ2-5; TRBD2 might be the D (5 bases). V was pared by 3 bases and J by 1 base, with 12 bases between. Germline V gives CDR1 MNHNS, CDR2 SASEGT. The length of the CDR3 is 15 residues. CDR3 sequence (DNA): TGTGCCAGCAGTGATCGGGGTCTCGCCCAAGAGACCCAGTACTTC. Amino acid sequence: CASSDRGLAQETQYF.

The genes are TRBV2 and TRBJ2-1; possibly TRBD2 for D (5 bases). Trimming pared 8 bases from V and 8 bases from J, leaving 19 bases between. This CDR3 spans 14 amino acids. CDR1 and CDR2 (germline): SNHLY, FYNNEI. The CDR3 protein is CASPAAGTLYEQFF. Here the CDR3 DNA reads TGTGCCAGCCCGGCCGCGGGCACTCTCTATGAGCAGTTCTTC.

The chain couples TRBV20-1 to TRBJ2-1; 8 nucleotides agree with TRBD2. This CDR3 is 14 amino acids long. Germline V gene sequence: CDR1 DFQATT, CDR2 SNEGSKA (reference sequence). The trim removed 3 bases at V and 10 bases at J, leaving 11 bases unmatched. The CDR3 protein is CSASRTSLGREQFF. CDR3 nucleotides: TGCAGTGCTAGTCGGACTAGCCTTGGTAGGGAGCAGTTCTTC.

This chain uses TRBV19 with TRBJ1-1, with D maybe TRBD1 (5 bases). V dropped 7 bases and J dropped 10 bases, with 19 bases sitting between them. The CDR3 covers 13 residues. Germline V gene sequence: CDR1 LNHDA, CDR2 SQIVND (reference sequence). The CDR3 DNA is TGTGCCAGTAAAGGGCGCATAGGGGTGGCAGCTTTCTTT. It yields the protein CASKGRIGVAAFF.

The rearrangement links TRBV6-2 or TRBV6-3 to TRBJ1-2; D is perhaps TRBD1 (6 bases). Trimming took off 6 bases at V and 4 bases at J, with 15 bases between the two ends. Germline V gene sequence: CDR1 MNHEY, CDR2 SVGEGT. The CDR3 consists of 14 residues. In DNA, the CDR3 is TGTGCCAGCAGCCCCGCGACAGGCATCTATGGCTACACCTTC. This encodes CASSPATGIYGYTF.